These 3 T cell receptor beta chains were sequenced from one sample in a study of T cells after yellow fever vaccination. One entry per CDR3 protein, called by TCRdb with MiXCR from the 5' RACE reads. Among about 310,000 distinct CDR3 sequences listed, approximately 3.9% were seen once. Sample: PBMCs, taken on the day of the yellow fever booster vaccination. The receptors shown here come from a man younger than 35 who received the YFV17D yellow fever vaccine.

This clonotype has only a few counts. The chain carries TRBV6-4 and TRBJ2-7; a possible D gene is TRBD1 (6 bases). The CDR3 loop spans 14 amino acids. V was cut by 7 bases and J by 5 bases, with 18 bases left in between. The V gene's germline CDR1 is MRHNA and CDR2 SNTAGT. The CDR3 loop reads CASTPRTVHHEQYF. The CDR3 DNA reads TGTGCCAGCACCCCCCGGACAGTCCACCACGAGCAGTACTTC.

This clonotype was counted at least ten times. The V gene is TRBV7-3, the J gene TRBJ2-3; 7 bases are a match to TRBD2. Looked up from germline, CDR1 is SGHTA and CDR2 is FQGTGA. This CDR3 is 16 amino acids long. V lost 2 bases and J lost 5; bases outside the gene matches: 10. CDR3 coding DNA: TGTGCCAGCAGCTTAGGTTCAGCGGGGCCTGGAGATACGCAGTATTTT. It codes for CASSLGSAGPGDTQYF.

This clonotype was picked up a small number of times. The gene calls are TRBV5-1 and TRBJ2-2; D possibly corresponds to TRBD1 (6 bases). V lost 3 bases to trimming and J lost 3 bases, with 15 bases between them. Germline V CDR1 and CDR2: SGHRS, YFSETQ. The CDR3 is 16 residues long. The CDR3 sequence: CASSSAQGYDTGELFF. DNA for the CDR3: TGCGCCAGCAGCTCGGCCCAGGGGTACGACACCGGGGAGCTGTTTTTT.